This T cell receptor (beta chain) derives from a study of blood T cell repertoires in COVID-19. Overall study context: The cDNA or gDNA used as material had been derived from T cells, B-cell-depleted T cells, or PBMCs.

CDR1 and CDR2 (germline): SGHAT, FQNNGV. CDR3 size: 15 residues. The trim removed 4 bases at V and 4 bases at J, leaving 5 bases unmatched. Assay used: immunoSEQ multiplex PCR; TCRdb lists only in-frame clones, some missing. The sample holds about 120,000 clones, approximately 81% seen once. This sequence originates from a man aged 40-49 years with active or convalescent COVID-19. The sequencing input was peripheral blood. The V and J genes are TRBV11-2 and TRBJ2-7, with 12 positions matching TRBD2. The CDR3 DNA sequence: TGTGCCAGCAGCTCAAACCTAGCGGGAGGGTACGAGCAGTACTTC. Amino acids: CASSSNLAGGYEQYF.